This T cell receptor (beta chain) is drawn from a study of T cell responses to AZD1222 COVID-19 vaccine. The wider study: Second-dose intervals near 4 or 12 weeks were combined. The study, taken as a whole, reports: Clonal diversity was possibly underestimated, and the donors were mostly white British, with more females.

Data came from immunoSEQ multiplex PCR; TCRdb stores just in-frame clones and leaves some out. The sample has fewer than 110,000 clones, 75% to 90% seen once. Germline values: CDR1 SEHNR, CDR2 FQNEAQ (reference sequence). The CDR3 extends over 15 amino acids. V lost 5 bases and J lost 4; bases outside the gene matches: 10. Note on this clone: Antigen: not known.

V usage is TRBV7-9 and J usage is TRBJ2-5, with 7 bases fitting TRBD1. The TCR originated in an adult in good health. The material sequenced was peripheral blood, taken on day 0 of AZD1222 vaccination. DNA of the CDR3: TGTGCCAGCAGCAGAACCGGGACAGAAGGAGAGACCCAGTACTTC. Translation gives CASSRTGTEGETQYF.